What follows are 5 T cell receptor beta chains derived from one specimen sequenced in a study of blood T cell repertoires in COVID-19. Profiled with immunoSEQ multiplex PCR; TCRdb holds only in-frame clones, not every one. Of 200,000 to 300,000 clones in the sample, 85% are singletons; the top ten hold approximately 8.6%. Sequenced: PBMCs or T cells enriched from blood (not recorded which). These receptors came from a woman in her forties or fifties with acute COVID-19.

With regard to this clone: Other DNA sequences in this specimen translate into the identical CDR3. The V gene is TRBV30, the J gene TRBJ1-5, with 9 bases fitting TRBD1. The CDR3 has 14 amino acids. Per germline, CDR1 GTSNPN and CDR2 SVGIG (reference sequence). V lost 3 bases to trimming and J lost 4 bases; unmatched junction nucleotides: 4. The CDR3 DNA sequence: TGTGCCTGGAGCGCGGGACAGGGAAATCAGCCCCAGCATTTT. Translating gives CAWSAGQGNQPQHF.

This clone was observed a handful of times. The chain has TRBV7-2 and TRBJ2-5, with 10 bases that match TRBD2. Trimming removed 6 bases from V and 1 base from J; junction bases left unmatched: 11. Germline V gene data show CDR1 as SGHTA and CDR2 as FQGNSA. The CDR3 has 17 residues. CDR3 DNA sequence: TGTGCCAGCAGTTTGGGTATAGCGGGGGGAACCCAAGAGACCCAGTACTTC. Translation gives CASSLGIAGGTQETQYF.

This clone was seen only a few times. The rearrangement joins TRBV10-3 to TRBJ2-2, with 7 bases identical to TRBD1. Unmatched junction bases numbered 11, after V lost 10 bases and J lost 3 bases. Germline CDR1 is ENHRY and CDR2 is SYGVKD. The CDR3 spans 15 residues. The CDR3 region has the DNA TGTGCCACTCGAAACCGGGACAGAGACACCGGGGAGCTGTTTTTT. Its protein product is CATRNRDRDTGELFF.

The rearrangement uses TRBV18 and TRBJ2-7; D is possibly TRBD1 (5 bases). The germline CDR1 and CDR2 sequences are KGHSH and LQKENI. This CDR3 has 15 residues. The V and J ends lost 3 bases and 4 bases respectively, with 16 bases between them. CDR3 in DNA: TGTGCCAGCTCACCCGACACCCGGGCAGGGTACGAGCAGTACTTC. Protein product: CASSPDTRAGYEQYF.

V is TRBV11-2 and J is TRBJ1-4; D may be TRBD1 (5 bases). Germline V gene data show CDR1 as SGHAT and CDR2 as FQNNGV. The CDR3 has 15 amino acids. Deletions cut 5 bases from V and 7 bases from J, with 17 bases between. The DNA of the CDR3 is TGTGCCAGCAGCCCCAGTGGATCTCAGGGTGAAAAACTGTTTTTT. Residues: CASSPSGSQGEKLFF. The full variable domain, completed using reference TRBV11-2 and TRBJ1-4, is EAGVAQSPRYKIIEKRQSVAFWCNPISGHATLYWYQQILGQGPKLLIQFQNNGVVDDSQLPKDRFSAERLKGVDSTLKIQPAKLEDSAVYLCASSPSGSQGEKLFFGSGTQLSVL.